A selection of T cell receptor beta chains follows, all from one sample in a study of blood T cell repertoires in COVID-19. Measured with immunoSEQ multiplex PCR; TCRdb has only the in-frame clones, and not every one. In the table there are about 150,000 clones, roughly 90% of which are singletons. The sample was PBMCs or T cells enriched from blood (not recorded which). These TCRs come from a woman in her 40s who had been exposed to COVID-19. Both conserved end residues are part of each CDR3. The D gene is left open where the match is weak. Only some rows state a clone size, as once, few, many or a class for expanded clones.

j_call v_call d_call clone_size cdr3_nt cdr3_aa
TRBJ1-2 TRBV9 TRBD1 - TGTGCCAGCAGCGGAACAGGGGACTATGGCTACACCTTC CASSGTGDYGYTF
TRBJ1-6 TRBV18 - once TGTGCCAGCTCACCTAATCAGGTGGGCCGTAATTCACCCCTCCACTTT CASSPNQVGRNSPLHF
TRBJ1-2 TRBV2 TRBD1 - TGTGCCAGCAATTCAGACAGGGGTTTCTATGGCTACACCTTC CASNSDRGFYGYTF
TRBJ2-3 TRBV6-4 - once TGTGCCAGCAGTCCCGGGATGGGGACAGATACGCAGTATTTT CASSPGMGTDTQYF
TRBJ2-6 TRBV6-2/TRBV6-3 TRBD1 - TGTGCCAGCAGCAAACGACAGGGGGCGGGTGGGGCCAACGTCCTGACTTTC CASSKRQGAGGANVLTF
TRBJ1-2 TRBV27 TRBD1 - TGTGCCAGCTCGACCGGAGGGGGCCTTTGGAATGGCTACACCTTC CASSTGGGLWNGYTF
TRBJ2-7 TRBV28 - - TGTGCCAGCTGTAGTAATCCGCTCTCCTACGAGCAGTACTTC CASCSNPLSYEQYF
TRBJ2-7 TRBV6-5 - - TGTGCCAGCAGTTCGTGGGAGAACTACGAGCAGTACTTC CASSSWENYEQYF
TRBJ1-5 TRBV19 - - TGTGCCAGTGGGAACAGGGAAGGGCAGCCCCAGCATTTT CASGNREGQPQHF
TRBJ2-7 TRBV5-5 - - TGTGCCAGCAGCTCAACCTGGGACACTTCCTACGAGCAGTACTTC CASSSTWDTSYEQYF
TRBJ2-5 TRBV11-2 - - TGTGCCAGCGGAGAAGTCCAAGAGACCCAGTACTTC CASGEVQETQYF
TRBJ1-2 TRBV6-2/TRBV6-3 - - TGTGCCAGCAGTTACTCGATTGGGCGGGAAACGCCTAACTATGGCTACACCTTC CASSYSIGRETPNYGYTF
TRBJ2-1 TRBV3-1/TRBV3-2 TRBD2 - TGTGCCAGCAGCCAAGGACTAGCGGGGAGCACAGATGAGCAGTTCTTC CASSQGLAGSTDEQFF
TRBJ1-6 TRBV9 TRBD1 - TGTGCCAGCAGCGTGAATAGAAACAGGGGCAGTGATTCACCCCTCCACTTT CASSVNRNRGSDSPLHF
TRBJ1-4 TRBV18 TRBD1 - TGTGCCAGCTCAAGGGCCGGACAGGCTAATGAAAAACTGTTTTTT CASSRAGQANEKLFF
TRBJ2-3 TRBV5-1 - - TGCGCCAGCAGCCCCACACCTTCAGATACGCAGTATTTT CASSPTPSDTQYF
TRBJ2-7 TRBV25-1 TRBD1 few TGTGCCAGCAGTGCAGGGACAGCGAGCTCCTACGAGCAGTACTTC CASSAGTASSYEQYF
TRBJ1-1 TRBV28 - - TGTGCCAGCATATTTGGGGGGGCCAGGACTGAAGCTTTCTTT CASIFGGARTEAFF
TRBJ2-4 TRBV27 TRBD2 - TGTGCCAGCAGTACCGCGAATGGGGGGGACATTCAGTACTTC CASSTANGGDIQYF
TRBJ2-2 TRBV6-5 - - TGTGCCGTCAGGGGTTCGCCCGGGGAGCTGTTTTTT CAVRGSPGELFF
TRBJ1-5 TRBV2 - - TGTGCCAGCAGTGAAACAGGGTATAGCAATCAGCCCCAGCATTTT CASSETGYSNQPQHF
TRBJ1-1 TRBV4-1 TRBD1 - TGCGCCAGCAGCTGGGGGACAGGATACACTGAAGCTTTCTTT CASSWGTGYTEAFF
TRBJ1-4 TRBV5-1 TRBD1 - TGCGCCAGCAGCGACTCCGGGACAGTTGGAGAAAAACTGTTTTTT CASSDSGTVGEKLFF
TRBJ1-6 TRBV5-4 - - TGTGCCAGCAGCCACTCCCGGGGGGGGGAATATAATTCACCCCTCCACTTT CASSHSRGGEYNSPLHF
TRBJ1-5 TRBV28 - - TGTGCCAGCAGTTTCTGGCGGGATCGGCCCCAGCATTTT CASSFWRDRPQHF
TRBJ2-2 TRBV5-4 - - TGTGCCAGCAGCTCGGGGAACGGTCTGGGCGGGGAGCTGTTTTTT CASSSGNGLGGELFF
TRBJ2-1 TRBV12-5 TRBD2 once TGTGCTAGTGGCCTAGCGGATGAGCAGTTCTTC CASGLADEQFF
TRBJ1-5 TRBV9 - - TGTGCCAGCAGCCCCTCAGTCTTAAGCAATCAGCCCCAGCATTTT CASSPSVLSNQPQHF
TRBJ2-1 TRBV6-5 TRBD1 - TGTGCCAGCAGTCGGACAGGGGTTGAGCAGTTCTTC CASSRTGVEQFF
TRBJ2-3 TRBV3-1/TRBV3-2 TRBD2 - TGTGCCACCCAAAGCAGCGGGGGGTCAGATACGCAGTATTTT CATQSSGGSDTQYF
TRBJ2-3 TRBV5-1 - - TGCGCCAGCAGCTTGTCCCCCGGCCCTTTGTATCATAGGAGTACAGATACGCAGTATTTT CASSLSPGPLYHRSTDTQYF
TRBJ1-2 TRBV19 - - TGTGCCAGTAGTATGAGGGGGAACGGCTACACCTTC CASSMRGNGYTF
TRBJ2-2 TRBV5-6 - - TGTGCCAGCAGCTTAGGGGCTCCGCCCTCCGGGGAGCTGTTTTTT CASSLGAPPSGELFF
TRBJ2-6 TRBV4-3 - - TGCGCCAGCAGCCAAGCCCCTACAGGTGTTGGGGCCAACGTCCTGACTTTC CASSQAPTGVGANVLTF
TRBJ1-4 TRBV5-6 TRBD1 - TGTGCCAGCAGCTTTCGGGACAGGGCAACTAATGAAAAACTGTTTTTT CASSFRDRATNEKLFF
TRBJ1-6 TRBV7-2 TRBD1 - TGTGCCAGCAGCCCGGCGACAGGGAAAAGTTCACCCCTCCACTTT CASSPATGKSSPLHF
TRBJ1-1 TRBV7-9 - - TGTGCCAGCAGCTTGGGTAGGGGATTCGCTTTCTTT CASSLGRGFAFF
TRBJ1-6 TRBV12-3/TRBV12-4 - - TGTGCCAGCAGTTTAGCGATAAGCCCGACCCTCCACTTT CASSLAISPTLHF
TRBJ2-7 TRBV24-1 - - TGTGCCACCAGTCTTGATCAGGGAGGCTACGAGCAGTACTTC CATSLDQGGYEQYF
TRBJ1-2 TRBV11-2 - - TGTGCCAGCAGCTTAGATGGACAGAACTATGGCTACACCTTC CASSLDGQNYGYTF
TRBJ2-3 TRBV7-8 TRBD2 - TGTGCCAGCAGCTTATTTAGCGGGGGGGGTGATACGCAGTATTTT CASSLFSGGGDTQYF
TRBJ1-5 TRBV5-8 - - TGTGCCAGCAGCATTGCAGGGGTCAATCAGCCCCAGCATTTT CASSIAGVNQPQHF
TRBJ2-1 TRBV7-2 TRBD2 few TGTGCCAGCAGCGTTGAGCGGGGCGCGAACAATGAGCAGTTCTTC CASSVERGANNEQFF
TRBJ2-3 TRBV7-9 - - TGTGCCAGCAGCACCCGGGACACCAGCTTCACAGATACGCAGTATTTT CASSTRDTSFTDTQYF
TRBJ2-5 TRBV6-5 TRBD2 - TGTGCCAGCGGGGAGCGGGGCCAAGAGACCCAGTACTTC CASGERGQETQYF
TRBJ1-1 TRBV11-2 - - TGTGCCAGCAGCTTAAAGGGGTCGAACACTGAAGCTTTCTTT CASSLKGSNTEAFF
TRBJ1-1 TRBV6-5 - - TGTGCCAGCAGTACAAACAGGTACACTGAAGCTTTCTTT CASSTNRYTEAFF
TRBJ1-3 TRBV18 TRBD1 - TGTGCCAGCTCACCCCGACAGGGGGCAGGAGGAAACACCATATATTTT CASSPRQGAGGNTIYF
TRBJ1-1 TRBV18 - once TGTGCCAGCTCACCTGATCAGGATTCTGCTGAAGCTTTCTTT CASSPDQDSAEAFF
TRBJ2-1 TRBV14 - - TGTGCCAGCAGCCAAGCAAGGGGTGGTGAGCAGTTCTTC CASSQARGGEQFF
TRBJ1-2 TRBV29-1 - few TGCAGCGTTGAAGAACATACAGGGTACTATGGCTACACCTTC CSVEEHTGYYGYTF
TRBJ1-1 TRBV28 - - TGTGCCAGCAGTTACAGGGTTGAAGCTTTCTTT CASSYRVEAFF
TRBJ1-1 TRBV28 TRBD1 - TGTGCCAGCAGTTTTAGGGGACAGGCCCTTCGAAGGGCTTTCTTT CASSFRGQALRRAFF
TRBJ1-2 TRBV28 TRBD1 once TGTGCCAGCAGTAACCGGGACAGGATTTCGGGCTACACCTTC CASSNRDRISGYTF
TRBJ1-4 TRBV7-2 TRBD1 once TGTGCCAGCACCCGGGACAGGGAGGGAGAACTGTTTTTT CASTRDREGELFF
TRBJ1-6 TRBV18 TRBD1 - TGTGCCAGCTCACCCCGACAGGGTTCCGAATCACCCCTCCACTTT CASSPRQGSESPLHF
TRBJ2-1 TRBV11-2 TRBD2 once TGTGCCAGCAGCATAAGACTAGCGGGCATCAATGAGCAGTTCTTC CASSIRLAGINEQFF
TRBJ1-5 TRBV19 - - TGTGCCAGTAGACAAGGCAATCAGCCCCAGCATTTT CASRQGNQPQHF
TRBJ1-5 TRBV6-4 - - TGTGCCAGCAGGGACAGAGAAAATCAGCCCCAGCATTTT CASRDRENQPQHF